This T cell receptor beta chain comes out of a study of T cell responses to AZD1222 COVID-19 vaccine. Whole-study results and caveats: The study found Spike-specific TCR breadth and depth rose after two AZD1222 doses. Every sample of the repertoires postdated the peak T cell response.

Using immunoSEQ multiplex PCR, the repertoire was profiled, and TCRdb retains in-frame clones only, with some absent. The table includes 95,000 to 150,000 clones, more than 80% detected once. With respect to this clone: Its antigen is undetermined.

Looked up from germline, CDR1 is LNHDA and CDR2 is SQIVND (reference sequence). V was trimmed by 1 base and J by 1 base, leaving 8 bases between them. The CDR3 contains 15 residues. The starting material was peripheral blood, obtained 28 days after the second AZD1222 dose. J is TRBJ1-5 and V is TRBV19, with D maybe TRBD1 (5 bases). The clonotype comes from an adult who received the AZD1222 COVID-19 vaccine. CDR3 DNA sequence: TGTGCCAGTAGTATAGGACGGGGGAGCAATCAGCCCCAGCATTTT. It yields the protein CASSIGRGSNQPQHF. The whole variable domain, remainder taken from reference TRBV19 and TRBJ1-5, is DGGITQSPKYLFRKEGQNVTLSCEQNLNHDAMYWYRQDPGQGLRLIYYSQIVNDFQKGDIAEGYSVSREKKESFPLTVTSAQKNPTAFYLCASSIGRGSNQPQHFGDGTRLSIL.